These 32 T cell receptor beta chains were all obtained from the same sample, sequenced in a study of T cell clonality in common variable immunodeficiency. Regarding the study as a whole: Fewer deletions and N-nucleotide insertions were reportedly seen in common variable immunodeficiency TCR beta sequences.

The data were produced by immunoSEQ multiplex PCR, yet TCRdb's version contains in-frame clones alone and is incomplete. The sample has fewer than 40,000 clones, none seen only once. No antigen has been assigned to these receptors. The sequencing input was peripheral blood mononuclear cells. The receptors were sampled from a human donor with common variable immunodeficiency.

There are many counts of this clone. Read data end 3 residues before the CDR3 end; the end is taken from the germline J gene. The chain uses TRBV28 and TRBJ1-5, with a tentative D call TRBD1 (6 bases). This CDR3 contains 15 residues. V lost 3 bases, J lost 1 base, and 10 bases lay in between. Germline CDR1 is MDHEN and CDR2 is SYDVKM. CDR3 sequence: CASSFQGLSNQPQHF. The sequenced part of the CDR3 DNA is TGTGCCAGCAGTTTTCAGGGGTTGAGCAATCAGCCC.

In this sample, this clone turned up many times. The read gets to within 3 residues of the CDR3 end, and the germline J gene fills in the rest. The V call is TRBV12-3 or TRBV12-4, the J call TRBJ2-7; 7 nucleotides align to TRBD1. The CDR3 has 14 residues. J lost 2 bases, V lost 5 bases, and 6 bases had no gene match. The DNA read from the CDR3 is TGTGCCAGCAGTGCAGTGACAGGGACCTACGAG. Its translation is CASSAVTGTYE. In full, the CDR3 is CASSAVTGTYEQYF.

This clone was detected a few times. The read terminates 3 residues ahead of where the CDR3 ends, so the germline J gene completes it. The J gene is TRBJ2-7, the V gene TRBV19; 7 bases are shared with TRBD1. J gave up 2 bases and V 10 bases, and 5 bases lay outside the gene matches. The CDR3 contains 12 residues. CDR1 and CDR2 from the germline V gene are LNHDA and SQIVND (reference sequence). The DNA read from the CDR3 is TGTGCCACTAAGACAGGGACCTACGAG. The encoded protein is CATKTGTYE. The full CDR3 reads CATKTGTYEQYF.

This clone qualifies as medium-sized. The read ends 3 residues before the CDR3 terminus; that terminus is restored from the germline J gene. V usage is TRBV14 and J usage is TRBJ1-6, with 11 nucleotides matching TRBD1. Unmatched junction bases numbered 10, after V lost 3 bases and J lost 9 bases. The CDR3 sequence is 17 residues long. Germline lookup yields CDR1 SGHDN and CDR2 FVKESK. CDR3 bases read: TGTGCCAGCAGCCACGGACAGGGGGCGGCCGTTAGTTCACCC. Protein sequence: CASSHGQGAAVSSP. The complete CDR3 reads CASSHGQGAAVSSPLHF.

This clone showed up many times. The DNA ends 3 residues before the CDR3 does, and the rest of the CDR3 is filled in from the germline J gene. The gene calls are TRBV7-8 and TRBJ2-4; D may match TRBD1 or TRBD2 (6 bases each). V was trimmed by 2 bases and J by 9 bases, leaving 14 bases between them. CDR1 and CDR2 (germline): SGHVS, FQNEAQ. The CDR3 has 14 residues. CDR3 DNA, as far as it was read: TGTGCCAGCAGCTTATCTTCCAGGGGAGGCATT. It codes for CASSLSSRGGI. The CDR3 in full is CASSLSSRGGIQYF.

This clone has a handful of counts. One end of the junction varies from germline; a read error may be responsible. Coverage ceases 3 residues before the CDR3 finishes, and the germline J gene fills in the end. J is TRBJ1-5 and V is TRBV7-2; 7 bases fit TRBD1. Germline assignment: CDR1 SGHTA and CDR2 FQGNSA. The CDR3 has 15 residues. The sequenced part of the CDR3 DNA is TGTGCCAGCCGCAGGGGGGCGGGGAGCAATAAGCCC. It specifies CASRRGAGSNKP. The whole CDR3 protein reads CASRRGAGSNKPQHF.

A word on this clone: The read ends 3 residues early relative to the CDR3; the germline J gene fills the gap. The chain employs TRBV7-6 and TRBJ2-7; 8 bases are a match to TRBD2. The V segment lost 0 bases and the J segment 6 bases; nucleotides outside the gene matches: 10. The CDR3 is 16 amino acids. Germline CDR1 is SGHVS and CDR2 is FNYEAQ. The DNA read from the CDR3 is TGTGCCAGCAGCTTAGCGGGGACTAGTCTGCCCCCCGAG. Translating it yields CASSLAGTSLPPE. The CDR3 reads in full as CASSLAGTSLPPEQYF.

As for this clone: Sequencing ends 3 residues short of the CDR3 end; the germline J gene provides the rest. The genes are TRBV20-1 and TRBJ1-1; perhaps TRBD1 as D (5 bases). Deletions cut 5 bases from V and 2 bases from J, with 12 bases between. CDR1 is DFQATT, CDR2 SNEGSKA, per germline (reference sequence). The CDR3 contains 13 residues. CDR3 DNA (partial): TGCAGTGCTCGTCGACAGACAAACACTGAA. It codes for CSARRQTNTE. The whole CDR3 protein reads CSARRQTNTEAFF.

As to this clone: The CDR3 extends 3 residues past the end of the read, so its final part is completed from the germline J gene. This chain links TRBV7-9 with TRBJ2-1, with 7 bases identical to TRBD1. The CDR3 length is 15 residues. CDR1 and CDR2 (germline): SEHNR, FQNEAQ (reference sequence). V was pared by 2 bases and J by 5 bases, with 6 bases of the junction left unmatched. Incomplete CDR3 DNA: TGTGCCAGCAGCTTAACGGGACAGTTAAACAATGAG. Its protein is CASSLTGQLNNE. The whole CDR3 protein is CASSLTGQLNNEQFF. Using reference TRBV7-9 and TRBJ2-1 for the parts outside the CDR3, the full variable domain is DTGVSQNPRHKITKRGQNVTFRCDPISEHNRLYWYRQTLGQGPEFLTYFQNEAQLEKSRLLSDRFSAERPKGSFSTLEIQRTEQGDSAMYLCASSLTGQLNNEQFFGPGTRLTVL.

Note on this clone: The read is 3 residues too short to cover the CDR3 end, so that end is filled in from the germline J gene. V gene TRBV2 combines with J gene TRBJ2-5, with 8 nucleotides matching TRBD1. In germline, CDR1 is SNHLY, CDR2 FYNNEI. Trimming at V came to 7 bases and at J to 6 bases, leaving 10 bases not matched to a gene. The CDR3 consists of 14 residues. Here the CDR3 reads CASTSDRGRKTQYF. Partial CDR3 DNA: TGTGCCAGCACCTCAGACAGGGGTAGAAAGACC.

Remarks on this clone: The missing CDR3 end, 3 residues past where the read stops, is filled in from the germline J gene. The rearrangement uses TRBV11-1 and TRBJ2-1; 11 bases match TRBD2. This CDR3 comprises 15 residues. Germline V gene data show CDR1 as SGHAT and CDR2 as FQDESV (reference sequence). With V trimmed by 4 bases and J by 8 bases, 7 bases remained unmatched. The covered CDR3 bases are TGTGCCAGCAGCTCCACTAGCGGGAGTTACGATGAG. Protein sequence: CASSSTSGSYDE. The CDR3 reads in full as CASSSTSGSYDEQFF.

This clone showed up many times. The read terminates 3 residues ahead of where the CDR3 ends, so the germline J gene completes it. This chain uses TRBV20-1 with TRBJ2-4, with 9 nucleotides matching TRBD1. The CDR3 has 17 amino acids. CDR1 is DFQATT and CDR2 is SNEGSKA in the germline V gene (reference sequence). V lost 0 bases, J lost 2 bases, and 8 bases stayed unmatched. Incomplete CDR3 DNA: TGCAGTGCTAGAGAAAGGACAGGGGTGACTACCAAAAACATT. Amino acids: CSARERTGVTTKNI. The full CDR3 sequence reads CSARERTGVTTKNIQYF.

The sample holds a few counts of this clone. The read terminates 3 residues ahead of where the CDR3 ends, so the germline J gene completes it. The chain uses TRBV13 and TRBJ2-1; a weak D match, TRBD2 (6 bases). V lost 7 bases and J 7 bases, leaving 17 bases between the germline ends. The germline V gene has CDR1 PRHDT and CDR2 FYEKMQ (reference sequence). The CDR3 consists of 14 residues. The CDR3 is CASTWVNSGNEQFF. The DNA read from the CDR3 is TGTGCCAGCACTTGGGTGAATAGCGGAAATGAG.

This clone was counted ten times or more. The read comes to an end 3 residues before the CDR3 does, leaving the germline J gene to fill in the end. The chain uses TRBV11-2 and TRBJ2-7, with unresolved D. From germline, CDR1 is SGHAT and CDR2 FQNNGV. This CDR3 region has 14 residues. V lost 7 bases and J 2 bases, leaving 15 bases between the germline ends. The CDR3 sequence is CASTQPTSTYEQYF. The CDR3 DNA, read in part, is TGTGCCAGCACCCAACCAACTTCCACCTACGAG.

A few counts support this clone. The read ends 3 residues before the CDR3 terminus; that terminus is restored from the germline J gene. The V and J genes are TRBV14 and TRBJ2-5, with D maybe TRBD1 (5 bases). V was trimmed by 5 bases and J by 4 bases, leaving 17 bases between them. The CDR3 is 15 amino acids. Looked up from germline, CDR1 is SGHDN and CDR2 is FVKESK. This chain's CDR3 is CASSSRKGVTETQYF. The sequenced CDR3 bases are TGTGCCAGCAGCTCCAGGAAAGGGGTGACAGAGACC. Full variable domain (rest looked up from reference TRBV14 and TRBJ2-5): EAGVTQFPSHSVIEKGQTVTLRCDPISGHDNLYWYRRVMGKEIKFLLHFVKESKQDESGMPNNRFLAERTGGTYSTLKVQPAELEDSGVYFCASSSRKGVTETQYFGPGTRLLVL.

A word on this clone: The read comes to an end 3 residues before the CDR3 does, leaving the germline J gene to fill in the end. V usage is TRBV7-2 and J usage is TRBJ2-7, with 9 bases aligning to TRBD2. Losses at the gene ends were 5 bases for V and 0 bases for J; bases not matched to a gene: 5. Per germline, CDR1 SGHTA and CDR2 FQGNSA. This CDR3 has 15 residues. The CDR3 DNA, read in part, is TGTGCCAGCAGCGCGAGCGGGGGGAGCTCCTACGAG. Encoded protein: CASSASGGSSYE. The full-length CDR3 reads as CASSASGGSSYEQYF.

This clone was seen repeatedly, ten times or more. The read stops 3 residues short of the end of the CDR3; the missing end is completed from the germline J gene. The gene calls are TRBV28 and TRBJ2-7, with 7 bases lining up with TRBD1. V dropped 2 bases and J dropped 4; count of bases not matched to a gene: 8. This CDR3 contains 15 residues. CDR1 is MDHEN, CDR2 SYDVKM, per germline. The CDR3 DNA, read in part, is TGTGCCAGCAGTTTAGCCGGGACAGCCTCTTACGAG. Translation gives CASSLAGTASYE. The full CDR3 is CASSLAGTASYEQYF.

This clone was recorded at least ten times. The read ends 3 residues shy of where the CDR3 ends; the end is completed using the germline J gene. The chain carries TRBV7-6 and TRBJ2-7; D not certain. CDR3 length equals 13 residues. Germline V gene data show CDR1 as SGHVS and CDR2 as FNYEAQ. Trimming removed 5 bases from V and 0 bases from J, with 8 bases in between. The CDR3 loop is CASSQEDSYEQYF. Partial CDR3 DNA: TGTGCCAGCAGCCAGGAAGACTCCTACGAG.

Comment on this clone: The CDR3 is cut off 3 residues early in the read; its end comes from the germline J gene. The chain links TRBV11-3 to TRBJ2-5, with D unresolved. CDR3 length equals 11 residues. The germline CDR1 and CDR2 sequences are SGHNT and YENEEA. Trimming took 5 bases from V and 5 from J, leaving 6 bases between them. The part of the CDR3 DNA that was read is TGTGCCAGCAGCCCTCGGGAGACC. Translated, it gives CASSPRET. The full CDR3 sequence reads CASSPRETQYF.

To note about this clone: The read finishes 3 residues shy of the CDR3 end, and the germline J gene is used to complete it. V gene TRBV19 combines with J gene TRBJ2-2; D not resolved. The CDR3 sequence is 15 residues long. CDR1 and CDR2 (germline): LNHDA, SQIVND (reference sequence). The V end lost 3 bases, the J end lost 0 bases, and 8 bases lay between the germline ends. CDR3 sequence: CASSIHSSNTGELFF. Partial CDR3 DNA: TGTGCCAGTAGTATCCACAGTTCGAACACCGGGGAG.

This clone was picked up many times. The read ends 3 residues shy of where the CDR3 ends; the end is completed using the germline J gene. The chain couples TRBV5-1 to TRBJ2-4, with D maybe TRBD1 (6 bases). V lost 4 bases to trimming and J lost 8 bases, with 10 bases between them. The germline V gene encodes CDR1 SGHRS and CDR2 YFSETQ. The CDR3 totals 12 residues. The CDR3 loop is CASSIRGDIQYF. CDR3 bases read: TGCGCCAGCAGCATCAGGGGTGACATT.

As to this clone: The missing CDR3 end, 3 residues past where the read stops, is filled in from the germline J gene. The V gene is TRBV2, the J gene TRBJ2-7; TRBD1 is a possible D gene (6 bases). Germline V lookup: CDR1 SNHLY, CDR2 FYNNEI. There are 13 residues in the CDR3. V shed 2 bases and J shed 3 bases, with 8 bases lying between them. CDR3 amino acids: CASSERDIYEQYF. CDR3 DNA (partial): TGTGCCAGCAGTGAACGGGACATCTACGAG.

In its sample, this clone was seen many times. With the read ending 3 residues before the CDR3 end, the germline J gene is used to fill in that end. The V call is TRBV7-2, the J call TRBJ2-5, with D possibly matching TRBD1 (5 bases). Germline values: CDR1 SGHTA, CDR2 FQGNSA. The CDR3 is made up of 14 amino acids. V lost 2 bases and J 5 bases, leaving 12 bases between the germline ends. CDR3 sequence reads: CASSLWAGLETQYF. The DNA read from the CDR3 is TGTGCCAGCAGCTTATGGGCAGGGCTGGAGACC.

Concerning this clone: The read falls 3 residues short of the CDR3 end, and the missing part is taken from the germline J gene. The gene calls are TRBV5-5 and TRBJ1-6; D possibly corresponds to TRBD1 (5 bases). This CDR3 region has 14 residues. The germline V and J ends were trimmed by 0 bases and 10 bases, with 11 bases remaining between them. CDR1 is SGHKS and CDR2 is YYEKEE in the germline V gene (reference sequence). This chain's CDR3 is CASSLGGVDSPLHF. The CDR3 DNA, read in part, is TGTGCCAGCAGCTTGGGGGGGGTTGACTCACCC.

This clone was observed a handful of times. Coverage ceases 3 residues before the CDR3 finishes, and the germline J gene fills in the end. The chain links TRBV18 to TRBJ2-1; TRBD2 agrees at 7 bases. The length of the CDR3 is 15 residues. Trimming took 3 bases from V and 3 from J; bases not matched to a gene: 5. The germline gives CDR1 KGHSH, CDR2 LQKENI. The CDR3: CASSPDPGGYNEQFF. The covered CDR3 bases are TGTGCCAGCTCACCCGACCCGGGGGGCTACAATGAG.

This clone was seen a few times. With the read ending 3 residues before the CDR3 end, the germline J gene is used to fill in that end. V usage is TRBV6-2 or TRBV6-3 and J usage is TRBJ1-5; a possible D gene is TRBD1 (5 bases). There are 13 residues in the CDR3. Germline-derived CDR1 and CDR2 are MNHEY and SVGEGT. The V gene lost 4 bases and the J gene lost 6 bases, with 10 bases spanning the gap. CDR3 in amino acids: CASSLGRGQPQHF. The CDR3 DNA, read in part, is TGTGCCAGCAGTTTAGGGAGGGGTCAGCCC.

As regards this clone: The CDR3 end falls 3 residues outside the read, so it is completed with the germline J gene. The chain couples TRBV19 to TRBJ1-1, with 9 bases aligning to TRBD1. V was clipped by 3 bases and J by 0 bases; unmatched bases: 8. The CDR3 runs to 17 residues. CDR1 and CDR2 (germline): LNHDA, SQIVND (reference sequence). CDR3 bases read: TGTGCCAGTAGTATCACCGGGACAGGGATTTTGAACACTGAA. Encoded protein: CASSITGTGILNTE. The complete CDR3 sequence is CASSITGTGILNTEAFF.

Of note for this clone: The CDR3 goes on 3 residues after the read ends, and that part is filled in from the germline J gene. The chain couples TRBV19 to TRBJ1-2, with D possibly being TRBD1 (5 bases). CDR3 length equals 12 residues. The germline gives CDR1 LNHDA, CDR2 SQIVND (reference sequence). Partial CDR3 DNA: TGTGCCTGGAGTGAGGGGAGGGCGGGC. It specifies CAWSEGRAG. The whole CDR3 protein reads CAWSEGRAGYTF.

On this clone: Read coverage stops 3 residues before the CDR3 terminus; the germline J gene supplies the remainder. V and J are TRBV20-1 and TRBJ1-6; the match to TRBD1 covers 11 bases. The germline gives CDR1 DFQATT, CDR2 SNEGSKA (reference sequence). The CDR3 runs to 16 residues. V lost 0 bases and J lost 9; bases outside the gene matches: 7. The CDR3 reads CSARDKGGTGGSPLHF. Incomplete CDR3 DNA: TGCAGTGCTAGAGATAAGGGGGGGACAGGGGGTTCACCC.

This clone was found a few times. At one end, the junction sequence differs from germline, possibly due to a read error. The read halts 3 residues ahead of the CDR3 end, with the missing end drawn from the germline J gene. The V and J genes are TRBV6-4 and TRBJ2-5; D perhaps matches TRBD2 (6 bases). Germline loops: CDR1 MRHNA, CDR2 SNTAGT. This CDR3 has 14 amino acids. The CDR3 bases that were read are TGTGCCATCAGTGGCGGGGAGAGGCAAGAGACC. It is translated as CAISGGERQET. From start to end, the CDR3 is CAISGGERQETQYF.

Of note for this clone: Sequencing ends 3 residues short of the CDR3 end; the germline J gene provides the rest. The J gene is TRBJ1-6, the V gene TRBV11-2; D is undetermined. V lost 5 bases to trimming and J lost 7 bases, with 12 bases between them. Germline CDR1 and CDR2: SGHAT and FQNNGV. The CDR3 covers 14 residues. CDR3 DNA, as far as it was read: TGTGCCAGCAGCCAGAGTGTGGTAAATTCACCC. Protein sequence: CASSQSVVNSP. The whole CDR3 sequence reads CASSQSVVNSPLHF.

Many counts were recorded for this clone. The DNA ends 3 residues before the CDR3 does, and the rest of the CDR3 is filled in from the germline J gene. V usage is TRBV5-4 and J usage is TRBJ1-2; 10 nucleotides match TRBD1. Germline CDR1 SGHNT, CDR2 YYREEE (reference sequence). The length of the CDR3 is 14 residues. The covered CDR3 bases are TGTGCCAGCAGCTTGCCTGACAGGGGGCGAGGC. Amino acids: CASSLPDRGRG. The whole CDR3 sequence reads CASSLPDRGRGYTF.